The source of this T cell receptor (beta chain) is a study of beta chain features in type 1 diabetes. Findings and caveats of the study: For Type 1 diabetes patients, all four CD4+ subsets carried TCRB CDR3s that were moderately but significantly shorter.

The V end was cut by 3 bases, the J end by 4 bases, with 3 bases between. CDR3 length: 11 residues. Germline values: CDR1 WSHSY, CDR2 SAAADI. As concerns this clone: The target antigen is unknown.

Every isolated RNA sample was fully reverse transcribed, so sequencing captured expressed TCRB transcripts. TCRdb's table, derived via immunoSEQ multiplex PCR, lists solely in-frame clones and lacks some. Here the sample spans under 850,000 clones, about an eighth being singletons. The material sequenced was naive CD4+ T cells from blood. This chain uses TRBV10-2 with TRBJ1-1; D uncertain. The receptor's source is a man between 18 and 29 years old with type 1 diabetes. CDR3 sequence (DNA): TGCGCCAGCAGTGAACCCACTGAAGCTTTCTTT. Translated: CASSEPTEAFF.